The T cell receptor (beta chain) described here comes from a study of identical twins. The CDR3 totals 17 residues. The V gene's germline CDR1 is PRHDT and CDR2 FYEKMQ (reference sequence). The V end lost 3 bases, the J end lost 3 bases, and 20 bases lay between the germline ends. From the 5' RACE reads, TCRdb called clonotypes with MiXCR, one entry per CDR3 protein. The sample lists 420,000 or so distinct CDR3 sequences, about 18% seen once, with around 12% in the top ten. Study results and caveats: The models systematically underestimated how much out-of-frame TCR alpha was shared in monozygotic twins. Twin pairs had excess sharing that was weaker in beta out-of-frame sequences. For cord blood, abundant beta clonotypes had fewer insertions, unlike memory repertoires, which showed none. Cross-sectional statistical analysis, not tracking of the same donors, underpinned the conclusions.

This clonotype was picked up a small number of times. Its antigen is undetermined. J is TRBJ2-5 and V is TRBV13, with D perhaps TRBD2 (5 bases). This receptor was identified in a man aged 50 to 60 in good health. The sequenced sample consisted of naive T cells sorted from blood. CDR3 sequence: CASSFSGSGKDKETQYF. The CDR3 region has the DNA TGTGCCAGCAGCTTCTCGGGGAGTGGAAAGGATAAAGAGACCCAGTACTTC.